This T cell receptor beta chain was found in a study of T-cell reconstitution after alpha-beta-depleted transplantation in children. Library preparation (for TCRbeta) was performed with unique molecular identifiers. TCRdb independently ran MiXCR on the PCR reads; one entry per CDR3 protein. Of about 610,000 distinct CDR3 sequences in the sample, approximately 10% are singletons; the top ten hold about 4.3%. This CDR3 has 11 amino acids. Trimming took off 0 bases at V and 5 bases at J, with 4 bases between the two ends. Germline V lookup: CDR1 SQVTM, CDR2 ANQGSEA. This clonotype was detected many times.

The chain combines TRBV29-1 with TRBJ2-5; D is unresolved. This TCR came from a human donor who donated a stem cell graft to a child with acute myeloid leukemia. Sequencing used PBMCs from the stem cell graft donor, obtained from the stem cell graft. This CDR3 is CSVEDMETQYF. The CDR3 coding sequence is TGCAGCGTTGAAGATATGGAGACCCAGTACTTC.